The 7 T cell receptor beta chains presented below share a single source sample, sequenced in a study of blood T cell repertoires in COVID-19. The repertoire was sequenced with immunoSEQ multiplex PCR; TCRdb's copy has only in-frame clones and lacks some. The sample yields 170,000 or so clones, roughly 80% seen once. The sample consisted of peripheral blood. These receptors came from a human donor in a cohort sampled during active COVID-19.

This clone was seen more than once but under ten times. This rearrangement joins TRBV19 to TRBJ1-3; D is ambiguous. This CDR3 is 14 amino acids long. Germline V lookup: CDR1 LNHDA, CDR2 SQIVND (reference sequence). Trimming pared 5 bases from V and 0 bases from J, leaving 8 bases between. CDR3 nucleotides: TGTGCCAGTAGTCTCGGGAGCTCTGGAAACACCATATATTTT. Protein product: CASSLGSSGNTIYF.

This chain joins TRBV28 and TRBJ2-1; possible D gene TRBD2, 5 bases. The CDR3 has 17 amino acids. Germline-derived CDR1 and CDR2 are MDHEN and SYDVKM. V lost 4 bases, J lost 0 bases, and 16 bases lay in between. The CDR3, as DNA: TGTGCCAGCAGTTCCCCCATAGCGTCTCGCTCCTACAATGAGCAGTTCTTC. This sequence encodes CASSSPIASRSYNEQFF.

V is TRBV2 and J is TRBJ2-7; tentative D call: TRBD2 (6 bases). The CDR3 has 16 amino acids. Germline lookup yields CDR1 SNHLY and CDR2 FYNNEI. Trimming left V 2 bases short and J 3 bases short, with 17 bases between. The CDR3 nucleotides are TGTGCCAGCAGTGAATGGGGGGATCTCAGTAGCTACGAGCAGTACTTC. Translation gives CASSEWGDLSSYEQYF.

This chain joins TRBV10-3 and TRBJ2-3; D may be TRBD2 (5 bases). The CDR3 loop spans 11 amino acids. The ends were cut back, 11 bases at V and 4 bases at J, with 10 bases in the middle. Looked up from germline, CDR1 is ENHRY and CDR2 is SYGVKD. DNA for the CDR3: TGTGCCTTCGCAGCGGCAGATACGCAGTATTTT. Residues: CAFAAADTQYF.

This sequence joins TRBV5-1 and TRBJ1-1, with no clear D. This CDR3 region has 15 residues. The ends were cut back, 0 bases at V and 3 bases at J, with 12 bases in the middle. In germline, CDR1 is SGHRS, CDR2 YFSETQ. The CDR3 nucleotides read TGCGCCAGCAGCTTGGGCGGGATTTCGGACACTGAAGCTTTCTTT. Translation gives CASSLGGISDTEAFF.

This sequence joins TRBV7-9 and TRBJ2-7; perhaps TRBD2 as D (6 bases). Germline loops: CDR1 SEHNR, CDR2 FQNEAQ (reference sequence). This CDR3 is built from 12 residues. Trimming took off 8 bases at V and 2 bases at J, with 10 bases between the two ends. CDR3 amino acids: CASGGLTYEQYF. The CDR3 bases are TGTGCCAGCGGGGGGTTAACCTACGAGCAGTACTTC.

V is TRBV11-3 and J is TRBJ2-2; D is uncertain. This CDR3 has 14 amino acids. CDR1 and CDR2 from the germline V gene are SGHNT and YENEEA. Between the trimmed V and J ends, which lost 5 bases and 4 bases, there was a span of 11 bases. In DNA form, the CDR3 reads TGTGCCAGCAGCCCCGGTCATAGCACCGGGGAGCTGTTTTTT. Its protein is CASSPGHSTGELFF. Full variable domain (rest looked up from reference TRBV11-3 and TRBJ2-2): EAGVVQSPRYKIIEKKQPVAFWCNPISGHNTLYWYLQNLGQGPELLIRYENEEAVDDSQLPKDRFSAERLKGVDSTLKIQPAELGDSAVYLCASSPGHSTGELFFGEGSRLTVL.